Only one count was recorded for the clone carrying this T cell receptor (beta chain). What it recognizes is unknown. Across several immunoSEQ plates, the genomic DNA of each subset was split evenly. Per the original methods: Junction-only sequences without quality scores came from ImmunoSEQ, so filtering differed. Only in-frame clones appear in the TCRdb table, and some are missing; sequencing was by immunoSEQ multiplex PCR. Clonal size and the V and J genes are those of that table, whereas D and trimming came from the DNA. The table includes about 2.4 million clones, more than 85% detected once. The study separated CD4+ cells into CD45RA+ naive and CD45RA-negative memory subsets. The CDR3 consists of 15 residues. CDR1 is SGHTS and CDR2 is YDEGEE in the germline V gene. The V segment lost 4 bases and the J segment 3 bases; nucleotides outside the gene matches: 6. The data stem from a study of shared clonotypes between healthy human individuals.

Study-wide results and caveats: Richness estimates generally favored naive over memory subsets.

The J gene is TRBJ2-7, the V gene TRBV5-8, with 11 bases matching TRBD1. This clonotype was obtained from a man in his late teens or twenties in good health. Some clones in this sample may be carry-over from other donors' samples. The sequenced sample consisted of naive CD4+ T cells from PBMCs. Noted subset: CD45RA+ positively selected. CDR3 sequence: CASSNGQGALYEQYF. The CDR3 DNA reads TGTGCCAGCAGCAACGGACAGGGGGCCCTCTACGAGCAGTACTTC. The variable domain in full, completed from reference TRBV5-8 and TRBJ2-7, reads EAGVTQSPTHLIKTRGQQATLRCSPISGHTSVYWYQQALGLGLQFLLWYDEGEERNRGNFPPRFSGRQFPNYSSELNVNALELEDSALYLCASSNGQGALYEQYFGPGTRLTVT.